The entry below gives a single TCR beta chain sequence along with its context. The data were taken from a study of control samples from healthy donors and cancer patients. Using immunoSEQ multiplex PCR, the repertoire was profiled, and TCRdb retains in-frame clones only, with some absent. The sample carries approximately 100,000 clones, roughly 92% recorded once. The length of the CDR3 is 14 residues. Trimming cost V 1 base and J 10 bases; bases outside gene matches: 8. Germline CDR1 reads MGHDK; CDR2 reads SYGVNS. Sequencing was carried out using blood. The J gene is TRBJ1-1, the V gene TRBV25-1; the match to TRBD1 covers 8 bases. This clonotype originated in a human donor in good health. The donor label of this sample is uncertain. CDR3 coding DNA: TGTGCCAGCAGTGAATCGAGCAGGGGGCTGTCAGCTTTCTTT. The encoded protein is CASSESSRGLSAFF.